The rows below give T cell receptor beta chains drawn from one sample of a study of identical twins. Each CDR3 protein is one row after TCRdb ran MiXCR on the 5' RACE reads. The profile shows about 790,000 distinct CDR3 sequences, around a sixth of them singletons. These data were also reused for a study on T cells expressing NK-cell markers.

The sample consisted of PBMCs. The receptors here all came from a woman between 18 and 29 years old in good health. Both conserved end residues are part of each CDR3. A D gene is named only where the DNA matches it firmly. Clone size appears in some rows only: once, few, many, or a class for an expanded clone.

v_gene: TRBV6-1
j_gene: TRBJ2-1
abundance: .
d_gene: .
CDR3nt: TGTGCCAGCATTGGTCCTACTAGCCCAGGGGGGTTCTTC
CDR3aa: CASIGPTSPGGFF

v_gene: TRBV12-3/TRBV12-4
j_gene: TRBJ1-4
abundance: few
d_gene: .
CDR3nt: TGTGCCAGCAGTTTAAAGCGGGAAAAACTGTTTTTT
CDR3aa: CASSLKREKLFF

v_gene: TRBV12-3/TRBV12-4
j_gene: TRBJ1-5
abundance: few
d_gene: .
CDR3nt: TGTGCCAGCAGTACAGGGAGTCAGCCCCAGCATTTT
CDR3aa: CASSTGSQPQHF

v_gene: TRBV9
j_gene: TRBJ2-3
abundance: .
d_gene: TRBD1
CDR3nt: TGTGCCAGCAGCGCCCGACAGGGGAGCGCAGATACGCAGTATTTT
CDR3aa: CASSARQGSADTQYF

v_gene: TRBV5-1
j_gene: TRBJ2-7
abundance: .
d_gene: .
CDR3nt: TGCGCCAGCAGCTTGGGACCTGGCAGGCCCTCCTACGAGCAGTACTTC
CDR3aa: CASSLGPGRPSYEQYF

v_gene: TRBV12-3/TRBV12-4
j_gene: TRBJ2-7
abundance: .
d_gene: .
CDR3nt: TGTGCCAGCAGTCCCCGGACGGCGGAGCGCGAGCAGTACTTC
CDR3aa: CASSPRTAEREQYF

v_gene: TRBV25-1
j_gene: TRBJ2-7
abundance: .
d_gene: .
CDR3nt: TGTGCCAGCAGTGCTGGGGGGGGGCTGTACGAGCAGTACTTC
CDR3aa: CASSAGGGLYEQYF

v_gene: TRBV20-1
j_gene: TRBJ1-2
abundance: many
d_gene: TRBD1
CDR3nt: TGCAGTGCTCTTGTATTAGTACAGGGGTTGAACTATGGCTACACCTTC
CDR3aa: CSALVLVQGLNYGYTF

v_gene: TRBV15
j_gene: TRBJ2-1
abundance: .
d_gene: TRBD2
CDR3nt: TGTGCCACCCGGGCGGGGGTGAGGGATGAGCAGTTCTTC
CDR3aa: CATRAGVRDEQFF

v_gene: TRBV19
j_gene: TRBJ2-7
abundance: .
d_gene: .
CDR3nt: TGTGCCAGTAGTATAGGGCAGCCCTACGAGCAGTACTTC
CDR3aa: CASSIGQPYEQYF

v_gene: TRBV6-5
j_gene: TRBJ2-3
abundance: few
d_gene: .
CDR3nt: TGTGCCAGCAGTTCCGGGAATACGCAGTATTTT
CDR3aa: CASSSGNTQYF

v_gene: TRBV3-1
j_gene: TRBJ1-1
abundance: .
d_gene: TRBD1
CDR3nt: TGTGCCAGCAGCCCGGGACAGGGGAAAACTGAAGCTTTCTTT
CDR3aa: CASSPGQGKTEAFF

v_gene: TRBV7-2
j_gene: TRBJ2-2
abundance: .
d_gene: TRBD2
CDR3nt: TGTGCCAGCAGCTTAAAGCGGGGGAACACCGGGGAGCTGTTTTTT
CDR3aa: CASSLKRGNTGELFF

v_gene: TRBV5-1
j_gene: TRBJ1-2
abundance: .
d_gene: TRBD1
CDR3nt: TGCGCCAGCAGCGCCGGGACAGGGATCACCAACTATGGCTACACCTTC
CDR3aa: CASSAGTGITNYGYTF

v_gene: TRBV5-5
j_gene: TRBJ2-1
abundance: many
d_gene: .
CDR3nt: TGTGCCAGCAGCTTTCAGAGCTCCTACAATGAGCAGTTCTTC
CDR3aa: CASSFQSSYNEQFF

v_gene: TRBV2
j_gene: TRBJ2-2
abundance: .
d_gene: TRBD2
CDR3nt: TGTGCCAGCAGGGGACTAGTGGACACCGGGGAGCTGTTTTTT
CDR3aa: CASRGLVDTGELFF

v_gene: TRBV5-6
j_gene: TRBJ2-1
abundance: many
d_gene: TRBD1
CDR3nt: TGTGCCAGCAGCCATTTGGGGACAGGGGCGGTATATGAGCAGTTCTTC
CDR3aa: CASSHLGTGAVYEQFF

v_gene: TRBV27
j_gene: TRBJ2-4
abundance: few
d_gene: TRBD2
CDR3nt: TGTGCCAGCAGTTCCCCATGGCAGCGGGGCTCCAAAAACATTCAGTACTTC
CDR3aa: CASSSPWQRGSKNIQYF

v_gene: TRBV6-4
j_gene: TRBJ1-5
abundance: many
d_gene: .
CDR3nt: TGTGCCAGCAGGAAATTCGTACAGGGTGGGAATCAGCCCCAGCATTTT
CDR3aa: CASRKFVQGGNQPQHF

v_gene: TRBV6-5
j_gene: TRBJ2-1
abundance: few
d_gene: TRBD2
CDR3nt: TGTGCCAGCAGTTACGGCCTAGCGGGAGGGCCGTCCTTCTTC
CDR3aa: CASSYGLAGGPSFF

v_gene: TRBV10-3
j_gene: TRBJ2-2
abundance: .
d_gene: TRBD2
CDR3nt: TGTGCCATCAGTGCATCCGGGACTAGCGGGATGGGGGAGCTGTTTTTT
CDR3aa: CAISASGTSGMGELFF

v_gene: TRBV2
j_gene: TRBJ2-3
abundance: .
d_gene: .
CDR3nt: TGTGCCAGCAGGTGGGACCTCACAGATACGCAGTATTTT
CDR3aa: CASRWDLTDTQYF

v_gene: TRBV6-1
j_gene: TRBJ1-5
abundance: many
d_gene: .
CDR3nt: TGTGCCAGCAGTGAATTCCAGCCCCAGCATTTT
CDR3aa: CASSEFQPQHF

v_gene: TRBV12-3/TRBV12-4
j_gene: TRBJ1-1
abundance: few
d_gene: .
CDR3nt: TGTGCCAGCAGTTCCGCCCGTAAGGGCATCCAGAAAGCTTTCTTT
CDR3aa: CASSSARKGIQKAFF

v_gene: TRBV12-3/TRBV12-4
j_gene: TRBJ1-2
abundance: few
d_gene: TRBD1
CDR3nt: TGTGCCAGCAGTTTTGCTACGGGACAGGGGATAAACTATGGCTACACCTTC
CDR3aa: CASSFATGQGINYGYTF

v_gene: TRBV3-1
j_gene: TRBJ2-5
abundance: .
d_gene: .
CDR3nt: TGTGCCAGCAGCCCAGGGGACCTTCAAGAGACCCAGTACTTC
CDR3aa: CASSPGDLQETQYF

v_gene: TRBV12-3/TRBV12-4
j_gene: TRBJ1-1
abundance: few
d_gene: .
CDR3nt: TGTGCCAGCAGTTTAGATCGCCGGTACACTGAAGCTTTCTTT
CDR3aa: CASSLDRRYTEAFF

v_gene: TRBV7-8
j_gene: TRBJ2-7
abundance: .
d_gene: .
CDR3nt: TGTGCCAGCAGAGTAGGAGCAAAATACGAGCAGTACTTC
CDR3aa: CASRVGAKYEQYF

v_gene: TRBV4-2
j_gene: TRBJ2-1
abundance: .
d_gene: TRBD1
CDR3nt: TGTGCCAGCAGCCAAGAGCCGGGACAGTCCTACAATGAGCAGTTCTTC
CDR3aa: CASSQEPGQSYNEQFF

v_gene: TRBV29-1
j_gene: TRBJ2-5
abundance: few
d_gene: .
CDR3nt: TGCAGCGTTGATGGAAGTGGGGGTTCGGAGACCCAGTACTTC
CDR3aa: CSVDGSGGSETQYF

v_gene: TRBV12-3/TRBV12-4
j_gene: TRBJ1-5
abundance: .
d_gene: .
CDR3nt: TGTGCCAGCAGCCCGGCGTGGAGTCAGCCCCAGCATTTT
CDR3aa: CASSPAWSQPQHF

v_gene: TRBV7-2
j_gene: TRBJ1-2
abundance: .
d_gene: TRBD1
CDR3nt: TGTGCCAGCAGGGACAGGGGCATACAAGGCTACACCTTC
CDR3aa: CASRDRGIQGYTF

v_gene: TRBV20-1
j_gene: TRBJ2-2
abundance: .
d_gene: .
CDR3nt: TGCAGTGCTAGAGATGTAGCCCAACTTCGGCGGGAGCTGTTTTTT
CDR3aa: CSARDVAQLRRELFF

v_gene: TRBV5-1
j_gene: TRBJ2-7
abundance: .
d_gene: TRBD2
CDR3nt: TGCGCCAGCAGCTTGGGAGGGACTATGATTTCACACGAGCAGTACTTC
CDR3aa: CASSLGGTMISHEQYF

v_gene: TRBV3-1
j_gene: TRBJ2-4
abundance: many
d_gene: .
CDR3nt: TGTGCCAGCAGCCAAGGATTGTCGGGAAGGAGCAAAAACATTCAGTACTTC
CDR3aa: CASSQGLSGRSKNIQYF

v_gene: TRBV20-1
j_gene: TRBJ2-1
abundance: .
d_gene: TRBD1
CDR3nt: TGCAGTGCGGCAAGGACAGGGACTCTCTCCTACAATGAGCAGTTCTTC
CDR3aa: CSAARTGTLSYNEQFF

v_gene: TRBV7-6
j_gene: TRBJ2-7
abundance: .
d_gene: .
CDR3nt: TGTGCCAGCAGTCAATCACATCCGGCCGGCCCGCAGTACTTC
CDR3aa: CASSQSHPAGPQYF

v_gene: TRBV5-1
j_gene: TRBJ2-7
abundance: few
d_gene: .
CDR3nt: TGCGCCAGCAGCTTGGGGTTGGAGTACGAGCAGTACTTC
CDR3aa: CASSLGLEYEQYF

v_gene: TRBV5-6
j_gene: TRBJ1-1
abundance: .
d_gene: .
CDR3nt: TGTGCCAGCAGCCTGGTATACGGCACTGAAGCTTTCTTT
CDR3aa: CASSLVYGTEAFF

v_gene: TRBV7-9
j_gene: TRBJ2-1
abundance: .
d_gene: TRBD2
CDR3nt: TGTGCCAGCACCAGGACTAGCGGGAGCTTCAATGAGCAGTTCTTC
CDR3aa: CASTRTSGSFNEQFF

v_gene: TRBV27
j_gene: TRBJ2-1
abundance: many
d_gene: .
CDR3nt: TGTGCCAGCAGTTTACAGGGGTTGGGATACAATGAGCAGTTCTTC
CDR3aa: CASSLQGLGYNEQFF

v_gene: TRBV6-1
j_gene: TRBJ2-1
abundance: .
d_gene: TRBD2
CDR3nt: TGTGCCAGCAGCACCGGGACTAGCGGAAACAATGAGCAGTTCTTC
CDR3aa: CASSTGTSGNNEQFF

v_gene: TRBV12-3/TRBV12-4
j_gene: TRBJ1-2
abundance: few
d_gene: TRBD1
CDR3nt: TGTGCCAGCACCCTTAACAGGGGGAGAGGCTACACCTTC
CDR3aa: CASTLNRGRGYTF

v_gene: TRBV5-4
j_gene: TRBJ1-5
abundance: .
d_gene: .
CDR3nt: TGTGCCAGCAGCCACCCGGGCCAGCCCCAGCATTTT
CDR3aa: CASSHPGQPQHF